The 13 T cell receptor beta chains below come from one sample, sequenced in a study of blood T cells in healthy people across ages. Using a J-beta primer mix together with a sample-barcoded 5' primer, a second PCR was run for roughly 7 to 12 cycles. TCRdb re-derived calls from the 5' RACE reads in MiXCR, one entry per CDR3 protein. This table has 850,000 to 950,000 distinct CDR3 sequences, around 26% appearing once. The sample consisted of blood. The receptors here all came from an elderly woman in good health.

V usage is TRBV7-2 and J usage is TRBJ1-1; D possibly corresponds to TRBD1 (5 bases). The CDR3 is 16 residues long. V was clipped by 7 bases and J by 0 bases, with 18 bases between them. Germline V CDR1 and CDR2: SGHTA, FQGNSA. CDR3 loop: CASKREGTGMNTEAFF. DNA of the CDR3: TGTGCCAGCAAGAGGGAGGGGACCGGCATGAACACTGAAGCTTTCTTT.

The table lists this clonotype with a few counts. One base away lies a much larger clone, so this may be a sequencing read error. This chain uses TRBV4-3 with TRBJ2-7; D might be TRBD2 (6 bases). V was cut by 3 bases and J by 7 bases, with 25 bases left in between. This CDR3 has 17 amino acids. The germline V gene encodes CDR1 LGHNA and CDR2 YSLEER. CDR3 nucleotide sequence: TGCGCCAGCAGCCACACTCTTTCTAGCGCAGGCAACAATGAGCAGTACTTC. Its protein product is CASSHTLSSAGNNEQYF.

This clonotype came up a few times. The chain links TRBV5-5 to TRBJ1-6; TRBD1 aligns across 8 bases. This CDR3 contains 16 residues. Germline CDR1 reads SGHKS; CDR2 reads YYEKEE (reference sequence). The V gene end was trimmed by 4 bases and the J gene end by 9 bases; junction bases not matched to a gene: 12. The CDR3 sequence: CASSPTGQGRISPLHF. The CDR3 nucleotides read TGTGCCAGCAGCCCGACCGGACAGGGAAGAATTTCACCCCTCCACTTT. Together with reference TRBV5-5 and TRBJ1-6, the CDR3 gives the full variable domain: DAGVTQSPTHLIKTRGQQVTLRCSPISGHKSVSWYQQVLGQGPQFIFQYYEKEERGRGNFPDRFSARQFPNYSSELNVNALLLGDSALYLCASSPTGQGRISPLHFGNGTRLTVT.

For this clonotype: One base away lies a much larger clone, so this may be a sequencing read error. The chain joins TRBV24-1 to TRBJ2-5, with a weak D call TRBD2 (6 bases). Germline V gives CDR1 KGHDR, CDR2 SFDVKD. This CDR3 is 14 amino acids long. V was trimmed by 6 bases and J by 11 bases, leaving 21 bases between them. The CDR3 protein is CATSSAGLANEQYF. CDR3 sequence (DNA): TGTGCCACCAGTTCCGCGGGGCTCGCGAATGAGCAGTACTTC.

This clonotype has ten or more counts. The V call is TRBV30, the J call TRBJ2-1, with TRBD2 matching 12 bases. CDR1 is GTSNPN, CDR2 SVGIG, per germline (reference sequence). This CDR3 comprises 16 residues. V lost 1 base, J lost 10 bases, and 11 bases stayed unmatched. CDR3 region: CAWSDPRLAGVVEQFF. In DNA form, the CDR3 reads TGTGCCTGGAGTGATCCACGACTAGCGGGGGTAGTAGAGCAGTTCTTC.

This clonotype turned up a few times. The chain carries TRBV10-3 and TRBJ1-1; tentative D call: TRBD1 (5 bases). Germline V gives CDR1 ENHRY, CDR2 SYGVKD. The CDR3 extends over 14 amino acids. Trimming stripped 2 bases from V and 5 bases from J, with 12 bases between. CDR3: CAISERQGRTEAFF. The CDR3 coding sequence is TGTGCCATCAGTGAGAGGCAGGGCCGGACTGAAGCTTTCTTT.

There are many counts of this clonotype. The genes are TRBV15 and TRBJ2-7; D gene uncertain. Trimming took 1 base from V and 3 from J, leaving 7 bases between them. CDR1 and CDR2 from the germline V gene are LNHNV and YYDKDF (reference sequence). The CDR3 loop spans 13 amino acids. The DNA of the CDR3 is TGTGCCACCAGCAGAGTACCAGGCTACGAGCAGTACTTC. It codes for CATSRVPGYEQYF. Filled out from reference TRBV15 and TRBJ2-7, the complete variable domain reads DAMVIQNPRYQVTQFGKPVTLSCSQTLNHNVMYWYQQKSSQAPKLLFHYYDKDFNNEADTPDNFQSRRPNTSFCFLDIRSPGLGDTAMYLCATSRVPGYEQYFGPGTRLTVT.

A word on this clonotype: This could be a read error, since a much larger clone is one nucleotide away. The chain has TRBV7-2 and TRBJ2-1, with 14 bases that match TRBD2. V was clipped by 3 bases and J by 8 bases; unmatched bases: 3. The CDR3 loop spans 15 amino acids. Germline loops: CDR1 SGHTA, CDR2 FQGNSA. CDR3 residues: CASSLTSGGGYEQFF. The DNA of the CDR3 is TGTGCCAGCAGCTTGACTAGCGGGGGGGGATATGAGCAGTTCTTC.

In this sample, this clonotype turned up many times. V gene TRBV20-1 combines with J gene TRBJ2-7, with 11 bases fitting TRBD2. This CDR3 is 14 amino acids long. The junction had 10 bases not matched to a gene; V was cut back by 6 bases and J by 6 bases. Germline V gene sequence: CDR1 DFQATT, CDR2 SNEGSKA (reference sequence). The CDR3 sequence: CSAPTSGGPGEQYF. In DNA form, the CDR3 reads TGCAGTGCACCAACTAGCGGGGGTCCGGGCGAGCAGTACTTC.

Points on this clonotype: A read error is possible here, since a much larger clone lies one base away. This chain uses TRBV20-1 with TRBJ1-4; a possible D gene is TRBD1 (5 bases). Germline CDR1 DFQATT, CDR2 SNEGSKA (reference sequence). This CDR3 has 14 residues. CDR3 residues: CSAPRRGPNEKRFF. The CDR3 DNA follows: TGCAGTGCTCCCCGGAGGGGTCCTAATGAAAAACGGTTTTTT.

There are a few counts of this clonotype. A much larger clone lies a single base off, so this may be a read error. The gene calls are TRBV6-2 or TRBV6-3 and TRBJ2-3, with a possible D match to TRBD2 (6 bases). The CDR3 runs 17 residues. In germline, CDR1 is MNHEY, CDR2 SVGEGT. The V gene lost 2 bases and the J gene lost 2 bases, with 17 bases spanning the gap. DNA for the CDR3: TGTGCCAGCAGTTACCCCTCCGGGACTTCCGACACAGATACGCAGTATTTT. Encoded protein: CASSYPSGTSDTDTQYF.

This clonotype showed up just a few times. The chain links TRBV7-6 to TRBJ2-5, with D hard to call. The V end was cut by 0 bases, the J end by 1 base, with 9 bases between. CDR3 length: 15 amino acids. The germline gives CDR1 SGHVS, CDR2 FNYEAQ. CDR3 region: CASSLALAVQETQYF. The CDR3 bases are TGTGCCAGCAGCTTAGCGCTTGCGGTCCAAGAGACCCAGTACTTC. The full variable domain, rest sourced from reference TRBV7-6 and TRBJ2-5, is GAGVSQSPRYKVTKRGQDVALRCDPISGHVSLYWYRQALGQGPEFLTYFNYEAQQDKSGLPNDRFSAERPEGSISTLTIQRTEQRDSAMYRCASSLALAVQETQYFGPGTRLLVL.

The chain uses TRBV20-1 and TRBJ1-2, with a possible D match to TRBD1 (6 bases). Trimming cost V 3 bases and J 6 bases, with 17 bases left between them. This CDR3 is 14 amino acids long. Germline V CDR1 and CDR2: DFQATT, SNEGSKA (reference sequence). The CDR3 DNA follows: TGCAGTGCTAGGGCGGAACAGGGTTGGGATGGCTACACCTTC. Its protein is CSARAEQGWDGYTF.